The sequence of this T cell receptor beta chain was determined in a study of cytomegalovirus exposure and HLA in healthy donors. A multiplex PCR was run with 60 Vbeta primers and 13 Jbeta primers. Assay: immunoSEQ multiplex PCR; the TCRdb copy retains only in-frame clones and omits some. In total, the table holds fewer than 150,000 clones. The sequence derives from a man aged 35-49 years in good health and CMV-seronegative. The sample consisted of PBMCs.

The CDR3 DNA reads TGTGCCAGCAGTTACGGGGACAGGGGGTATGAGACCCAGTACTTC. Amino acids: CASSYGDRGYETQYF. V usage is TRBV6-6 and J usage is TRBJ2-5; TRBD1 matches at 11 bases. The CDR3 totals 15 residues. Trimming at V came to 2 bases and at J to 5 bases, leaving 4 bases not matched to a gene. The germline V gene encodes CDR1 MNHNY and CDR2 SVGAGI (reference sequence).